What follows are 5 T cell receptor beta chains derived from one specimen sequenced in a study of blood T cell repertoires in COVID-19. Using immunoSEQ multiplex PCR, the repertoire was profiled, and TCRdb retains in-frame clones only, with some absent. Of more than 400,000 clones listed, 80% to 95% are singletons. The specimen was PBMCs or T cells enriched from blood (not recorded which). The receptor set was obtained from a man younger than 30 who had recovered from COVID-19.

The DNA for the CDR3 is TGTGCCAGCAGCCCCCTCGGCAGGGCCTACGAGCAGTACTTC. It is translated as CASSPLGRAYEQYF. This chain connects TRBV11-2 to TRBJ2-7; D perhaps matches TRBD1 (5 bases). CDR3 length: 14 amino acids. CDR1 is SGHAT and CDR2 is FQNNGV in the germline V gene. The ends were cut back, 5 bases at V and 2 bases at J, with 13 bases in the middle.

This rearrangement joins TRBV5-4 to TRBJ2-1; maybe TRBD2 (6 bases). The CDR3 has 15 residues. Germline CDR1 is SGHNT and CDR2 is YYREEE (reference sequence). Between the trimmed V and J ends, which lost 1 base and 3 bases, there was a span of 11 bases. DNA for the CDR3: TGTGCCAGCAGCTTGCCCGGGAGTGGCTACAATGAGCAGTTCTTC. Its protein is CASSLPGSGYNEQFF.

As for this clone: In the same sample, other DNA sequences code for this CDR3. This rearrangement joins TRBV27 to TRBJ1-2; a weak D match, TRBD1 (5 bases). Germline lookup yields CDR1 MNHEY and CDR2 SMNVEV (reference sequence). This CDR3 has 13 amino acids. The germline V and J ends were trimmed by 2 bases and 4 bases, with 8 bases remaining between them. The CDR3 DNA reads as TGTGCCAGCAGTTTAACAGGTAGCTATGGCTACACCTTC. This translates into CASSLTGSYGYTF.

The CDR3 nucleotides read TGTGCTAGTGGTTTGACTTCCCCACAGGGATACCCGAATTCACCCCTCCACTTT. Translating gives CASGLTSPQGYPNSPLHF. This sequence joins TRBV12-5 and TRBJ1-6, with D perhaps matching TRBD1 (6 bases). The CDR3 spans 18 residues. V gave up 2 bases and J gave up 7 bases, with 21 bases separating them. CDR1 and CDR2 from the germline V gene are LGHNT and FRNRAP.

This sequence joins TRBV4-1 and TRBJ2-5, with D possibly matching TRBD2 (5 bases). There are 16 residues in the CDR3. The germline gives CDR1 MGHRA, CDR2 YSYEKL. V lost 3 bases to trimming and J lost 5 bases, with 19 bases between them. This chain's CDR3 is CASSQVPGKKSETQYF. In DNA form, the CDR3 reads TGCGCCAGCAGCCAGGTTCCGGGAAAGAAGTCCGAGACCCAGTACTTC.